This T cell receptor (beta chain) originates from a study of cytomegalovirus exposure and HLA in healthy donors. Trimming at V came to 0 bases and at J to 8 bases, leaving 9 bases not matched to a gene. The CDR3 consists of 16 residues. Germline values: CDR1 SGHDT, CDR2 YYEEEE. Study-level findings and limits: Most TCR sequences were rare, but some public TCRs occurred in many donors. The analysis excluded some indistinguishable V segments, including TRBV6-2 and TRBV6-3. The later analysis indicated that the majority of CMV-associated TCR beta chains appeared HLA-restricted. Among the CMV-associated chains, a few were confirmed in vitro as specific for CMV antigens.

This clone was counted a few times. The antigen remains unidentified. 60 Vbeta and 13 Jbeta primers were used in PCR. Method: immunoSEQ multiplex PCR; TCRdb's copy keeps in-frame clones and lacks some. Of 87,000 or so clones in the sample, roughly 8.2% were seen once. This receptor was identified in a man aged 50 or older in good health and CMV-seronegative. The material sequenced was PBMCs. The chain combines TRBV5-6 with TRBJ1-4; TRBD1 matches 8 bases. CDR3 sequence: CASSLGGQAGGEKLFF. The DNA for the CDR3 is TGTGCCAGCAGCTTGGGGGGACAGGCCGGGGGCGAAAAACTGTTTTTT.